These T cell receptor beta chains were read from a single sample in a study of siplizumab effects on memory and regulatory T cells. Assay used: immunoSEQ multiplex PCR; TCRdb lists only in-frame clones, some missing. The sample contains approximately 100,000 clones, more than 85% of which appear only once. The sample comprised CD4+ T cells sorted from blood. The receptors originated from a human donor in good health. Some clones in this sample may be carry-over from other donors' samples. The CDR3 runs from the conserved cysteine through the conserved F or W.

j_call v_call cdr3_aa
TRBJ2-7 TRBV7-2 CASSPGQVIGEQYF
TRBJ2-3 TRBV7-3 CASSLSAQGNETSTDTQYF
TRBJ1-5 TRBV28 CASSAVQPQHF
TRBJ2-7 TRBV5-5 CASSLEQFGGEQYF
TRBJ2-4 TRBV2 CASNEREGNIQYF
TRBJ2-5 TRBV20-1 CGGQYQETQYF
TRBJ2-7 TRBV9 CASSVGPAGVSYEQYF
TRBJ2-7 TRBV5-1 CASSADLQRGYVWYF
TRBJ2-3 TRBV7-2 CASSSPISNRDTQYF
TRBJ1-2 TRBV10-2 CASKLDNYGYTF
TRBJ1-2 TRBV28 CASSSPAGDREGYTF
TRBJ2-6 TRBV6-6 CASSRVGSGANVLTF
TRBJ2-7 TRBV5-5 CASSFGVGRNYEQYF
TRBJ2-7 TRBV6-5 CASSYSRGDGEQYF
TRBJ2-1 TRBV29-1 CSVPDRGAPGNEQFF
TRBJ2-3 TRBV28 CASSQSERGGRTDTQYF